These 3 T cell receptor beta chains were all obtained from the same sample, sequenced in a study of shared clonotypes between healthy human individuals. Cells designated naive CD8 were CD45RO-negative and were positively selected for CCR7, with terminally differentiated effector memory CD45RA+ cells excluded. Clones were read by immunoSEQ multiplex PCR, and TCRdb kept only the in-frame ones, dropping some. The data hold roughly 2.1 million clones, with 90% to 95% observed a single time. Material for sequencing was naive CD8+ T cells from PBMCs. The receptors derive from a man younger than 35 in good health. Some clones in this sample may be carry-over from other donors' samples.

V and J are TRBV7-9 and TRBJ1-2; D perhaps matches TRBD1 (6 bases). Deletions cut 5 bases from V and 3 bases from J, with 13 bases between. The germline V gene encodes CDR1 SEHNR and CDR2 FQNEAQ (reference sequence). The CDR3 has 14 residues. The CDR3, as DNA: TGTGCCAGCAGCCTGGGACACCCGGACTATGGCTACACCTTC. Amino acid sequence: CASSLGHPDYGYTF.

This clone has a single count. The chain employs TRBV30 and TRBJ2-7; either TRBD1 or TRBD2 may fit D (5 bases each). Germline V CDR1 and CDR2: GTSNPN, SVGIG (reference sequence). The V end was cut by 5 bases, the J end by 6 bases, with 14 bases between. The CDR3 has 12 residues. The CDR3 DNA reads as TGTGCCTGGGGTCAGGGACCGGTCGAGCAGTACTTC. Amino acid sequence: CAWGQGPVEQYF.

The chain recombines TRBV9 with TRBJ2-7, with TRBD2 identical over 10 bases. This CDR3 contains 17 residues. Germline assignment: CDR1 SGDLS and CDR2 YYNGEE. V shed 0 bases, J shed 0 bases, and the junction held 6 bases outside the gene matches. CDR3 in amino acids: CASSVGRPSGSSYEQYF. The DNA for the CDR3 is TGTGCCAGCAGCGTAGGGAGGCCTAGCGGGAGCTCCTACGAGCAGTACTTC. Full variable domain (remainder filled in from reference TRBV9 and TRBJ2-7): DSGVTQTPKHLITATGQRVTLRCSPRSGDLSVYWYQQSLDQGLQFLIQYYNGEERAKGNILERFSAQQFPDLHSELNLSSLELGDSALYFCASSVGRPSGSSYEQYFGPGTRLTVT.